These T cell receptor beta chains were read from a single sample in a study of T cells in narcolepsy. TCRdb's table, derived via immunoSEQ multiplex PCR, lists solely in-frame clones and lacks some. In the table there are approximately 17,000 clones, approximately 72% of which are singletons. Sequenced input: CD45RA- memory CD8+ T cells from PBMCs. The receptors shown here come from a human donor with narcolepsy. CDR3s include the opening cysteine and the closing phenylalanine or tryptophan. A D gene is named only where the DNA matches it firmly. Some rows have no size entry. The others give once, few or many, or a class for an expanded clone.

TRBJ2-3	.	.	15	TRBV7-8	TGTGCCAGCAGCACTATGGCGGGAATTAGGGATACGCAGTATTTT	CASSTMAGIRDTQYF
TRBJ2-7	TRBD2	.	14	TRBV5-6	TGTGCCAGCAGCTTACTAGCGGGAGTCTACGAGCAGTACTTC	CASSLLAGVYEQYF
TRBJ2-7	TRBD1	.	16	TRBV27	TGTGCCAGCAGTTTTTCGTCCGGGACAGTAGCCTACGAGCAGTACTTC	CASSFSSGTVAYEQYF
TRBJ2-7	TRBD1	.	15	TRBV4-1	TGCGCCAGCAGCCAACGCGACAGGGGGCAACGCGAGCAGTACTTC	CASSQRDRGQREQYF
TRBJ2-1	.	.	17	TRBV14	TGTGCCAGCAGCCAAGATATTGGTGGTAGCTCCTACAATGAGCAGTTCTTC	CASSQDIGGSSYNEQFF
TRBJ2-3	.	.	15	TRBV7-9	TGTGCCAGCAGCCCGCCGGGGAGTAGCACAGATACGCAGTATTTT	CASSPPGSSTDTQYF
TRBJ2-7	TRBD2	.	17	TRBV28	TGTGCCAGCAGTCCTAGCGGGACCTTGAGCTTTGGGGACGAGCAGTACTTC	CASSPSGTLSFGDEQYF
TRBJ1-6	.	.	19	TRBV28	TGTGCCAGCAGTTTCCCCGCGGTCAGGTTAAGCTCCTATAATTCACCCCTCCACTTT	CASSFPAVRLSSYNSPLHF
TRBJ1-2	.	.	13	TRBV30	TGTGCCTGGAGTCCCGGGGGTCCCTATGGCTACACCTTC	CAWSPGGPYGYTF
TRBJ1-4	.	once	14	TRBV7-9	TGTGCCAGCAACTGGGGGCAGGCACATGAAAAACTGTTTTTT	CASNWGQAHEKLFF
TRBJ2-3	TRBD1	.	16	TRBV4-1	TGCGCCAGCAGCCAAGGGTCGGACAGGGCGTTGGATACGCAGTATTTT	CASSQGSDRALDTQYF
TRBJ1-2	.	few	12	TRBV11-1	TGTGCCTCCTCAGGGGACGGCTATGGCTACACCTTC	CASSGDGYGYTF
TRBJ2-7	TRBD2	.	15	TRBV11-2	TGTGCCAGCAGCTTAGAGTACGGGGGGGCCTACGAGCAGTACTTC	CASSLEYGGAYEQYF
TRBJ2-1	.	.	14	TRBV5-1	TGCGCCAGCAGCCCGTCCCAGGAAAGGTGGGGTCGGTTCTTC	CASSPSQERWGRFF
TRBJ2-7	.	.	13	TRBV25-1	TGTGCCAGCGTAGGCCAGGGGATTCGGGAGCAGTACTTC	CASVGQGIREQYF
TRBJ2-3	.	.	15	TRBV27	TGTGCCAGCACCACAAGGTTGGCAGCCACAGATACGCAGTATTTT	CASTTRLAATDTQYF
TRBJ2-4	.	once	16	TRBV30	TGTGCCTGGAACCACGAGGGTGGGGGTTATGAAGACATTCAGTACTTC	CAWNHEGGGYEDIQYF
TRBJ1-2	.	.	15	TRBV27	TGTGCCAGCAGTCTATCCTTGACAGCCAACTATGGCTACACCTTC	CASSLSLTANYGYTF
TRBJ2-7	.	.	15	TRBV6-1	TGTGCCAGCAGTGAATTTGGGGGAACAACCTACGAGCAGTACTTC	CASSEFGGTTYEQYF
TRBJ2-3	TRBD1	once	15	TRBV30	TGTGCCTGGATTTCTCGGGACAGCAGCACAGATACGCAGTATTTT	CAWISRDSSTDTQYF
TRBJ2-7	.	.	12	TRBV2	TGTGCCAGCAGCGATGACAGTTACGAGCAGTACTTC	CASSDDSYEQYF
TRBJ1-2	.	.	13	TRBV11-1	TGTGCCAGCAGCCGAGGCCTTAAGGATGGCTACACCTTC	CASSRGLKDGYTF
TRBJ2-7	.	once	14	TRBV7-6	TGTGCCAGCAGCGTCGCCGGGGGTGCCTACGAGCAGTACTTC	CASSVAGGAYEQYF
TRBJ1-6	TRBD1	once	13	TRBV6-5	TGTGCCAGCAACAACAGGGGTTATTCACCCCTCCACTTT	CASNNRGYSPLHF
TRBJ1-5	.	few	14	TRBV13	TGTGCCAGCAGTGAAACTGGGTCCCATCAGCCCCAGCATTTT	CASSETGSHQPQHF
TRBJ2-7	.	.	14	TRBV10-1	TGCGCCAGCAGCTTGGCCGGGCGGAACTACGAGCAGTACTTC	CASSLAGRNYEQYF
TRBJ2-1	.	.	13	TRBV6-6	TGTGCCAGCAGCTTCGGAGTTAACAATGAGCAGTTCTTC	CASSFGVNNEQFF
TRBJ2-7	TRBD2	.	14	TRBV6-5	TGTGCCAGCAGTCCTCGCGGGAGTTCCTACGAGCAGTACTTC	CASSPRGSSYEQYF
TRBJ2-5	TRBD2	few	17	TRBV27	TGTGCCAGCAGTTTAATGGCGACCCGGAGGGGAGGGGAGACCCAGTACTTC	CASSLMATRRGGETQYF
TRBJ1-1	.	.	13	TRBV5-4	TGTGCCAGCAGCGGCCGGGCCAACACTGAAGCTTTCTTT	CASSGRANTEAFF
TRBJ1-1	.	.	13	TRBV6-1	TGTGCCAGCAGTTATTCGGCCGGAAGTGAAGCTTTCTTT	CASSYSAGSEAFF
TRBJ2-1	.	.	16	TRBV18	TGTGCCAGCTCACTCCGCGGATCAGACTCCTACAATGAGCAGTTCTTC	CASSLRGSDSYNEQFF
TRBJ2-7	.	.	12	TRBV5-3	TGTGCCAGCAGCGTAGGATCCTACGAGCAGTACTTC	CASSVGSYEQYF
TRBJ1-1	.	once	13	TRBV7-6	TGTGCCAGCAGCGTTACCTTGGGCACTGAAGCTTTCTTT	CASSVTLGTEAFF
TRBJ1-6	.	medium-sized	15	TRBV19	TGTGCCAGTAGTGTCATGGACGGGCATAATTCACCCCTCCACTTT	CASSVMDGHNSPLHF
TRBJ1-1	.	.	16	TRBV7-9	TGTGCCAGCAGCCCGACACAGAGAAGGGTTGGGACTGAAGCTTTCTTT	CASSPTQRRVGTEAFF
TRBJ2-7	.	.	16	TRBV15	TGTGCCACCAGCAGAGATCCGGGACACGCGGTCTACGAGCAGTACTTC	CATSRDPGHAVYEQYF
TRBJ2-7	TRBD1	few	16	TRBV10-3	TGTGCCATCAGTGAGTCCTTCGAGACAGGGAGCTACGAGCAGTACTTC	CAISESFETGSYEQYF
TRBJ1-2	.	.	14	TRBV27	TGTGCCAGCAGTTTATCCCCCGGGCACTATGGCTACACCTTC	CASSLSPGHYGYTF
TRBJ1-4	TRBD1	few	14	TRBV2	TGTGCCAGCAGTCACAGGGGACTGAGTGAAAAACTGTTTTTT	CASSHRGLSEKLFF
TRBJ2-7	.	.	14	TRBV6-5	TGTGCCAGCAGTTACTCCGGGGGCTTATGGGAGCAGTACTTC	CASSYSGGLWEQYF
TRBJ2-1	TRBD1	.	16	TRBV5-6	TGTGCCAGCAGCTTTCCCTACAGGGGTTCCTACAATGAGCAGTTCTTC	CASSFPYRGSYNEQFF
TRBJ2-5	.	few	13	TRBV6-1	TGTGCCAGCAGTGAACGGGAGAAAGAGACCCAGTACTTC	CASSEREKETQYF
TRBJ2-3	TRBD1	.	14	TRBV19	TGTGCCAGTAGTATATCTACAGGGGCAGATACGCAGTATTTT	CASSISTGADTQYF
TRBJ2-3	TRBD2	.	15	TRBV27	TGTGCCAGCAGTCCACTAGCGGGGGACACAGATACGCAGTATTTT	CASSPLAGDTDTQYF
TRBJ2-1	.	.	11	TRBV27	TGTGCCAGCAGTTTCGGCAGTGAGCAGTTCTTC	CASSFGSEQFF
TRBJ2-3	.	.	17	TRBV7-9	TGTGCCAGCAGGCATAGTGTACGCTCTGCACATTTCGATACGCAGTATTTT	CASRHSVRSAHFDTQYF
TRBJ2-2	TRBD2	.	17	TRBV15	TGTGCCACCAGCAGAGAGAGAGCGGGGGGGAACACCGGGGAGCTGTTTTTT	CATSRERAGGNTGELFF
TRBJ2-7	.	.	14	TRBV28	TGTGCCAGCAGTCGGGACTTGTTGCGCGACGAGCAGTACTTC	CASSRDLLRDEQYF
TRBJ1-1	.	.	13	TRBV5-8	TGTGCCAGCAGGTCCACAGGGAACGCTGAAGCTTTCTTT	CASRSTGNAEAFF
TRBJ1-6	.	.	18	TRBV28	TGTGCCAGCAGTTTTCCCAGGGTGACGAGCTCCTATAATTCACCCCTCCACTTT	CASSFPRVTSSYNSPLHF
TRBJ2-7	.	.	13	TRBV9	TGTGCCAGCAGCGTTTCAGACTATCCCGAGCAGTACTTC	CASSVSDYPEQYF
TRBJ1-4	.	.	15	TRBV9	TGTGGCAGCAGCCTGGAAGGGTCGGCGGGTGAAAAACTGTTTTTT	CGSSLEGSAGEKLFF
TRBJ2-7	.	.	16	TRBV5-6	TGTGCCAGTAGCTCTGGGTTCGGGACGGGTGCCTACGAGCAGTACTTC	CASSSGFGTGAYEQYF
TRBJ1-1	.	.	12	TRBV11-3	TGTGCCAGCAGCTTAATAGGAGCTGAAGCTTTCTTT	CASSLIGAEAFF